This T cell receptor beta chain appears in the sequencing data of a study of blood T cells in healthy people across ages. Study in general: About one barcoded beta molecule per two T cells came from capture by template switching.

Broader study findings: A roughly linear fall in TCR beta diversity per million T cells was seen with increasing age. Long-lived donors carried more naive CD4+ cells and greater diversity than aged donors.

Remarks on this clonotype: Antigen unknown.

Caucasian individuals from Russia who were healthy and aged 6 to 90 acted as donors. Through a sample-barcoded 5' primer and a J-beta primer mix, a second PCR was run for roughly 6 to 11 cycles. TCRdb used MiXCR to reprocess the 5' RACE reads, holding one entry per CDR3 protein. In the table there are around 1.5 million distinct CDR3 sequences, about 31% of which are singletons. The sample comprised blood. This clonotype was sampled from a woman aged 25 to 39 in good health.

CDR3 in amino acids: CASSKARSGSVLIQYF. The CDR3 region has the DNA TGTGCCAGCAGCAAAGCGCGGAGCGGGAGTGTGTTGATTCAGTACTTC. The chain joins TRBV21-1 to TRBJ2-4; TRBD2, as called in the table, went unchecked against the DNA. TRBV21-1 is labeled a pseudogene. The CDR3 consists of 16 residues.